The clone carrying this T cell receptor beta chain was seen a handful of times. Antigen unknown. These data originate in a study of T-cell reconstitution after alpha-beta-depleted transplantation in children. Findings of the study overall: Approximately two months post-transplant, alpha-beta T cells reportedly originated from several hundred expanded graft clones. The main origin of T-cell counts and diversity one year after transplant was newly produced T cells.

Unique molecular identifiers were used to barcode this TCRbeta library. TCRdb re-analysed the PCR reads in MiXCR, keeping a single row per CDR3 protein. The repertoire consists of fewer than 550,000 distinct CDR3 sequences, with around 16% occurring once and the leading ten covering approximately 28%. Germline V gene lookup returns CDR1 ENHRY and CDR2 SYGVKD. The CDR3 is made up of 13 amino acids. Trimming took off 3 bases at V and 5 bases at J, with 10 bases between the two ends. The chain carries TRBV10-3 and TRBJ2-5, with D unclear. This clonotype was sampled from a boy under three years old who had a stem cell transplant for Wiskott-Aldrich syndrome, so the T cells may come from the graft donor. Sequences were derived from PBMCs, mostly from graft donor cells, sampled 360 days after TCRalphabeta/CD19-depleted stem cell transplant. CDR3: CAISEQGWETQYF. The CDR3, as DNA: TGTGCCATCAGTGAACAAGGTTGGGAGACCCAGTACTTC.